The 20 T cell receptor beta chains below were found in one sample sequenced in a study of PD-L1 blockade in urothelial cancer. Time point in this sample: pretreatment peripheral blood. The method was immunoSEQ multiplex PCR; TCRdb's version includes in-frame clones alone and lacks a portion of them. The data contain 50,000 or so clones, around 84% of them singletons. Sequencing was performed on PBMCs, taken around atezolizumab (anti-PD-L1) treatment. The source of these receptors is a man between 65 and 85 years old with urothelial cancer.

In its sample, this clone was seen a few times. The chain carries TRBV4-3 and TRBJ1-1; D may be TRBD1 (6 bases). The CDR3 loop spans 15 amino acids. The V end was cut by 0 bases, the J end by 1 base, with 9 bases between. Per the germline V gene, CDR1 is LGHNA and CDR2 is YSLEER. The CDR3 DNA follows: TGCGCCAGCAGCCAAGATCCAGGGGCGAACACTGAAGCTTTCTTT. Protein product: CASSQDPGANTEAFF.

V is TRBV15 and J is TRBJ1-4; unclear D gene. Germline CDR1 is LNHNV and CDR2 is YYDKDF (reference sequence). Deletions cut 5 bases from V and 8 bases from J, with 12 bases between. The CDR3 has 13 amino acids. The CDR3, as DNA: TGTGCCACCAGCGAGGCTTTACGGGAAAAACTGTTTTTT. As protein: CATSEALREKLFF. Based on the CDR3 plus reference TRBV15 and TRBJ1-4, the full variable domain is DAMVIQNPRYQVTQFGKPVTLSCSQTLNHNVMYWYQQKSSQAPKLLFHYYDKDFNNEADTPDNFQSRRPNTSFCFLDIRSPGLGDTAMYLCATSEALREKLFFGSGTQLSVL.

This chain joins TRBV10-3 and TRBJ2-4, with a possible D match to TRBD1 (5 bases). The CDR3 runs to 15 residues. Germline CDR1 ENHRY, CDR2 SYGVKD. V was shortened by 3 bases and J by 5 bases, with 14 bases between the two germline ends. CDR3: CAISEGARIQNIQYF. The CDR3 DNA sequence: TGTGCCATCAGTGAAGGGGCGCGGATCCAAAACATTCAGTACTTC.

The gene calls are TRBV19 and TRBJ2-3, with unresolved D. Trimming stripped 4 bases from V and 3 bases from J, with 8 bases between. The CDR3 totals 13 residues. Germline loops: CDR1 LNHDA, CDR2 SQIVND (reference sequence). The CDR3, as DNA: TGTGCCAGTAGTAACAGCCAGACAGATACGCAGTATTTT. It yields the protein CASSNSQTDTQYF.

This clone was observed a handful of times. V usage is TRBV6-4 and J usage is TRBJ1-2; D gene unclear. Germline V gene data show CDR1 as MRHNA and CDR2 as SNTAGT. This CDR3 is built from 13 residues. V was trimmed by 3 bases and J by 4 bases, leaving 9 bases between them. In DNA, the CDR3 is TGTGCCAGCAGTGAAATTCTGGCCTATGGCTACACCTTC. As protein: CASSEILAYGYTF.

This clone has a handful of counts. Here the CDR3 reads CASSSLQGMRAFF. The CDR3 DNA reads as TGCGCCAGCAGCTCGCTACAGGGAATGAGGGCTTTCTTT. The V gene is TRBV5-1, the J gene TRBJ1-1; TRBD1 is a possible D gene (6 bases). This CDR3 has 13 residues. V was trimmed by 3 bases and J by 11 bases, leaving 17 bases between them. CDR1 is SGHRS and CDR2 is YFSETQ in the germline V gene.

V gene TRBV7-8 combines with J gene TRBJ1-2; 8 nucleotides agree with TRBD1. Per germline, CDR1 SGHVS and CDR2 FQNEAQ. The V segment lost 5 bases and the J segment 2 bases; nucleotides outside the gene matches: 10. This CDR3 is built from 16 residues. The CDR3: CASSPQGATLNYGYTF. The CDR3 bases are TGTGCCAGCAGCCCCCAGGGGGCGACCCTCAACTATGGCTACACCTTC.

CDR3 nucleotides: TGTGCCAGCAGAGAGCAGGGGGCTTACGAGCAGTACTTC. This sequence encodes CASREQGAYEQYF. V gene TRBV6-1 combines with J gene TRBJ2-7, with 8 bases fitting TRBD1. Germline trimming cut 6 bases from V and 4 bases from J; bases unmatched to any gene: 5. Germline V lookup: CDR1 MNHNS, CDR2 SASEGT. The CDR3 totals 13 residues.

The chain has TRBV19 and TRBJ1-5; 8 positions match TRBD1. Germline CDR1 LNHDA, CDR2 SQIVND (reference sequence). This CDR3 is 15 amino acids long. Trimming took 7 bases from V and 1 from J; bases not matched to a gene: 6. The CDR3: CASTDRGRSNQPQHF. CDR3 DNA: TGTGCCAGTACAGACAGGGGAAGGAGCAATCAGCCCCAGCATTTT.

The chain couples TRBV7-6 to TRBJ2-7; 7 bases map to TRBD1. Unmatched junction bases numbered 5, after V lost 0 bases and J lost 3 bases. The germline gives CDR1 SGHVS, CDR2 FNYEAQ. The CDR3 runs to 15 residues. For the CDR3, the DNA is TGTGCCAGCAGCTTAGCGTCGGCAGGGGGCTACGAGCAGTACTTC. Encoded protein: CASSLASAGGYEQYF. The variable domain in full, with the rest retrieved from reference TRBV7-6 and TRBJ2-7, is GAGVSQSPRYKVTKRGQDVALRCDPISGHVSLYWYRQALGQGPEFLTYFNYEAQQDKSGLPNDRFSAERPEGSISTLTIQRTEQRDSAMYRCASSLASAGGYEQYFGPGTRLTVT.

J is TRBJ2-3 and V is TRBV7-9, with D unclear. V lost 4 bases and J 1 base, leaving 3 bases between the germline ends. This CDR3 comprises 12 residues. Germline lookup yields CDR1 SEHNR and CDR2 FQNEAQ (reference sequence). CDR3 DNA: TGTGCCAGCAGCTCCGGCACAGATACGCAGTATTTT. Its translation: CASSSGTDTQYF.

The chain carries TRBV5-8 and TRBJ2-3, with a weak D call TRBD2 (6 bases). Per germline, CDR1 SGHTS and CDR2 YDEGEE. CDR3 size: 12 residues. Trimming cost V 6 bases and J 7 bases, with 12 bases left between them. CDR3 sequence (DNA): TGTGCCAGCATCGCGGGACTTAATACGCAGTATTTT. Protein product: CASIAGLNTQYF.

The CDR3 loop is CASSTEPHTDTQYF. For the CDR3, the DNA is TGTGCCAGCAGCACAGAGCCCCACACAGATACGCAGTATTTT. J is TRBJ2-3 and V is TRBV7-6; D not certain. The CDR3 runs to 14 residues. In germline, CDR1 is SGHVS, CDR2 FNYEAQ. The V and J ends lost 5 bases and 2 bases respectively, with 11 bases between them.

The rearrangement joins TRBV5-1 to TRBJ1-1; 10 nucleotides line up with TRBD1. Trimming removed 3 bases from V and 6 bases from J; junction bases left unmatched: 5. The CDR3 totals 14 residues. CDR1 and CDR2 from the germline V gene are SGHRS and YFSETQ. This chain's CDR3 is CASSYGQGGAEAFF. In DNA form, the CDR3 reads TGCGCCAGCAGCTACGGACAGGGGGGCGCTGAAGCTTTCTTT.

The genes are TRBV27 and TRBJ2-2; maybe TRBD2 (5 bases). Germline assignment: CDR1 MNHEY and CDR2 SMNVEV (reference sequence). With 9 bases removed from V and 7 bases from J, the gap between germline ends came to 21 bases. The CDR3 totals 15 residues. This CDR3 is CASRELDGYIGELFF. The CDR3 nucleotides read TGTGCCAGTAGGGAGCTGGACGGGTATATCGGGGAGCTGTTTTTT.

The rearrangement uses TRBV4-2 and TRBJ1-2, with D perhaps TRBD1 (5 bases). The CDR3 is made up of 15 amino acids. Trimming pared 0 bases from V and 4 bases from J, leaving 12 bases between. CDR1 and CDR2 (germline): LGHNA, YNFKEQ. CDR3 nucleotide sequence: TGTGCCAGCAGCCAAGATCGGGGGGAGGGCTATGGCTACACCTTC. It encodes CASSQDRGEGYGYTF.

The chain has TRBV28 and TRBJ1-4, with D uncertain. This CDR3 has 14 amino acids. V was trimmed by 4 bases and J by 8 bases, leaving 14 bases between them. CDR1 and CDR2 from the germline V gene are MDHEN and SYDVKM. CDR3 region: CASSSIGLEEKLFF. The CDR3 region has the DNA TGTGCCAGCAGTTCAATAGGTTTGGAGGAAAAACTGTTTTTT.

This chain connects TRBV7-9 to TRBJ2-2; 7 bases fit TRBD2. In germline, CDR1 is SEHNR, CDR2 FQNEAQ (reference sequence). The trim removed 6 bases at V and 6 bases at J, leaving 4 bases unmatched. The CDR3 covers 13 residues. This CDR3 is CASRGGLSGELFF. DNA of the CDR3: TGTGCCAGCAGGGGAGGGCTCTCCGGGGAGCTGTTTTTT.

The rearrangement links TRBV7-2 to TRBJ2-1; 10 nucleotides match TRBD1. CDR3 length equals 15 residues. V was clipped by 5 bases and J by 10 bases; unmatched bases: 11. Germline CDR1 reads SGHTA; CDR2 reads FQGNSA. The CDR3 coding sequence is TGTGCCAGCAGCCGGAGACAGGGGGCGATCGACGAGCAGTTCTTC. Protein sequence: CASSRRQGAIDEQFF.

This clone was seen once. The chain links TRBV5-6 to TRBJ2-1, with 7 bases lining up with TRBD1. Unmatched junction bases numbered 3, after V lost 4 bases and J lost 2 bases. This CDR3 has 14 residues. Germline V lookup: CDR1 SGHDT, CDR2 YYEEEE. CDR3: CASSPGTAYNEQFF. Here the CDR3 DNA reads TGTGCCAGCAGCCCCGGGACAGCCTACAATGAGCAGTTCTTC.